This TCR beta chain is drawn from a study of blood T cell repertoires in COVID-19. Study as a whole: Researchers got acute and convalescent COVID-19 samples from the United States, Italy and Spain. In each case, the material was cDNA or gDNA derived from T cells, B-cell-depleted T cells, or PBMCs.

As originally analysed: Reference gene primer amplification yielded estimated nucleated cell counts. Data came from immunoSEQ multiplex PCR; TCRdb stores just in-frame clones and leaves some out. V, J and clone size are taken as reported in that table, and D and trimming were inferred from the DNA itself. The table has about 370,000 clones, more than 70% seen once; the top ten hold 3%. Input material: peripheral blood. The receptor was isolated from a woman in her 30s with COVID-19, enrolled during active disease.

CDR3 loop: CASSIGLAVYEQYF. The CDR3, as DNA: TGTGCCAGCAGCATTGGACTAGCGGTCTACGAGCAGTACTTC. The chain is built from TRBV7-2 and TRBJ2-7, with 10 bases identical to TRBD2. V lost 5 bases to trimming and J lost 3 bases; unmatched junction nucleotides: 4. The germline CDR1 and CDR2 sequences are SGHTA and FQGNSA. This CDR3 region has 14 residues. The complete variable domain, with remaining parts taken from reference TRBV7-2 and TRBJ2-7, reads GAGVSQSPSNKVTEKGKDVELRCDPISGHTALYWYRQSLGQGLEFLIYFQGNSAPDKSGLPSDRFSAERTGGSVSTLTIQRTQQEDSAVYLCASSIGLAVYEQYFGPGTRLTVT.